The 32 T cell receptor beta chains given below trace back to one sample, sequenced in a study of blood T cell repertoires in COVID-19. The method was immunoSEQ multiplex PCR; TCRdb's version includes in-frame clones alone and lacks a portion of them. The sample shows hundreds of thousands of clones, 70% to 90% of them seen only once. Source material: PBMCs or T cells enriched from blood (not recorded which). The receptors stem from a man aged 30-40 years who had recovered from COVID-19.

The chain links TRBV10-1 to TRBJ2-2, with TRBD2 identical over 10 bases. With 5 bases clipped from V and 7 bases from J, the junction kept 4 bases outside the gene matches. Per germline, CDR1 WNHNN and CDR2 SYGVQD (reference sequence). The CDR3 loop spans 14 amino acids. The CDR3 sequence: CASSTSGESGELFF. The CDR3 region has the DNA TGCGCCAGCAGTACTAGCGGGGAAAGCGGGGAGCTGTTTTTT.

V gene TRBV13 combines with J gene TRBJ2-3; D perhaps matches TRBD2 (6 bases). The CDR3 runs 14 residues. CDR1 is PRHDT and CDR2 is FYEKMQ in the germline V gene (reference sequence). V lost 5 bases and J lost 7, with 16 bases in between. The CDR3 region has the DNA TGTGCCAGCAGCCCCTACCGGGAGTCAAATACGCAGTATTTT. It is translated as CASSPYRESNTQYF.

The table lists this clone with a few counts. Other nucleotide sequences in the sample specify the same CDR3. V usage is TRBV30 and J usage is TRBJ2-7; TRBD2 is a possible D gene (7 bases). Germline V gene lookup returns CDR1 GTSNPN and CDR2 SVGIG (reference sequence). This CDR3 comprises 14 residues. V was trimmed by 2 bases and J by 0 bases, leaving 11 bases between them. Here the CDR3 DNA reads TGTGCCTGGAGTAGGGGGGGCGTCTCCTACGAGCAGTACTTC. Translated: CAWSRGGVSYEQYF.

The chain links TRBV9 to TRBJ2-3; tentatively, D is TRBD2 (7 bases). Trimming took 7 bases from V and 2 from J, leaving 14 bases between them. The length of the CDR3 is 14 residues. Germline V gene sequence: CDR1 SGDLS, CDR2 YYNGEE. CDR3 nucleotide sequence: TGTGCCAGCCGGCGCGCGGGGGCCACAGATACGCAGTATTTT. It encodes CASRRAGATDTQYF.

The CDR3: CASSKRQGAFGYTF. CDR3 bases: TGTGCCAGCAGCAAAAGACAGGGGGCATTCGGCTACACCTTC. J is TRBJ1-2 and V is TRBV7-2; TRBD1 aligns across 10 bases. The germline CDR1 and CDR2 sequences are SGHTA and FQGNSA. This CDR3 region has 14 residues. V dropped 5 bases and J dropped 8; count of bases not matched to a gene: 8.

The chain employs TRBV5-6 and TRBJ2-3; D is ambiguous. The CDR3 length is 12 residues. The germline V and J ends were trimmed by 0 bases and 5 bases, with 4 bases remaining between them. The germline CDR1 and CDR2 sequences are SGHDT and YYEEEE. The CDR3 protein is CASSLDRDTQYF. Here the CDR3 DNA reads TGTGCCAGCAGCTTGGATCGAGATACGCAGTATTTT.

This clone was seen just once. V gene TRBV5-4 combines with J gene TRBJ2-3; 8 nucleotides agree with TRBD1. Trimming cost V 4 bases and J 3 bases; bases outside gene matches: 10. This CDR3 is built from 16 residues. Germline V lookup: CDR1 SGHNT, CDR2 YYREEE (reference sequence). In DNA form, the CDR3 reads TGTGCCAGCAGCACCTATAAACAGGGGGGAACAGATACGCAGTATTTT. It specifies CASSTYKQGGTDTQYF.

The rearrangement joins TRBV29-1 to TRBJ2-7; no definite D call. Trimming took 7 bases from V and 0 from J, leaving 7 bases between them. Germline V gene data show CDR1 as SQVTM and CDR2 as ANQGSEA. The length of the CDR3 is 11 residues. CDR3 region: CSGGLSYEQYF. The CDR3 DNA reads TGCAGCGGAGGCCTCTCCTACGAGCAGTACTTC.

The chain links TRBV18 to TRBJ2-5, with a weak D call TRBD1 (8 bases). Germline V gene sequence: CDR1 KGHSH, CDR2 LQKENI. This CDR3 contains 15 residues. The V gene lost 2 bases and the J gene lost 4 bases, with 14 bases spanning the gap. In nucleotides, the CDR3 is TGTGCCAGCTCACCATCACAGGGGGGGCGAGAGACCCAGTACTTC. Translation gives CASSPSQGGRETQYF. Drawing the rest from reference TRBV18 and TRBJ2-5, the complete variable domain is NAGVMQNPRHLVRRRGQEARLRCSPMKGHSHVYWYRQLPEEGLKFMVYLQKENIIDESGMPKERFSAEFPKEGPSILRIQQVVRGDSAAYFCASSPSQGGRETQYFGPGTRLLVL.

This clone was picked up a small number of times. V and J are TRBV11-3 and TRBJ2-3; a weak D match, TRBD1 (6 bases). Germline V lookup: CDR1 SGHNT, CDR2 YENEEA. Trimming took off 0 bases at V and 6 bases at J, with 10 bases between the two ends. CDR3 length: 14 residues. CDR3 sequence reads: CASSLEGGSDTQYF. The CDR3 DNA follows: TGTGCCAGCAGCTTAGAAGGGGGTTCGGATACGCAGTATTTT.

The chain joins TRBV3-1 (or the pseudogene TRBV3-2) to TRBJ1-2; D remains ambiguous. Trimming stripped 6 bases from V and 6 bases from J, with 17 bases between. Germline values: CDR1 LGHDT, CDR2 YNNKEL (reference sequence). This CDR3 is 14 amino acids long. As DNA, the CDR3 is TGTGCCAGCAGACGATCGACCCACCGGGATGGCTACACCTTC. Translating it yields CASRRSTHRDGYTF.

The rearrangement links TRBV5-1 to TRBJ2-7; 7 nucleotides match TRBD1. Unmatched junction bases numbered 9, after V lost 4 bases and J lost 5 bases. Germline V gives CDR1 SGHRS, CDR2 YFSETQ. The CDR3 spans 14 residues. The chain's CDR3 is CASSPDRVRNEQYF. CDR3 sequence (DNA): TGCGCCAGCAGCCCTGACAGGGTCCGCAACGAGCAGTACTTC.

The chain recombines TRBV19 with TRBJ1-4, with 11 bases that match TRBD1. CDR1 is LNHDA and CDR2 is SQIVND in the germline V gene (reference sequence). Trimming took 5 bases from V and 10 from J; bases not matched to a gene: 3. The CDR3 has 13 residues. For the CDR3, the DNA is TGTGCCAGTAGTGGACAGGGGGCCATAAAACTGTTTTTT. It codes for CASSGQGAIKLFF.

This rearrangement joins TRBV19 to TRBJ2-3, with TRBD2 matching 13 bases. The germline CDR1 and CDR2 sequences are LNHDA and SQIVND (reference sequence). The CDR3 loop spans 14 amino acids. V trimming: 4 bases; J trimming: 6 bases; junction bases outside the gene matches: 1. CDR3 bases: TGTGCCAGTAGTAGGGGACTAGCGGGGGATACGCAGTATTTT. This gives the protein CASSRGLAGDTQYF. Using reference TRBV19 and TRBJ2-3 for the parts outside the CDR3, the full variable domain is DGGITQSPKYLFRKEGQNVTLSCEQNLNHDAMYWYRQDPGQGLRLIYYSQIVNDFQKGDIAEGYSVSREKKESFPLTVTSAQKNPTAFYLCASSRGLAGDTQYFGPGTRLTVL.

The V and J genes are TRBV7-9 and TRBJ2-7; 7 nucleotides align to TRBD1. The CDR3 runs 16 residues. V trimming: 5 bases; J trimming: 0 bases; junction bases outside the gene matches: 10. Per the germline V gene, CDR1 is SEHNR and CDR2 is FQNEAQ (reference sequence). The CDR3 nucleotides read TGTGCCAGCAGCCCTTCGACAGGGCTTTACTCCTACGAGCAGTACTTC. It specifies CASSPSTGLYSYEQYF. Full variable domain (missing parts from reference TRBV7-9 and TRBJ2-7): DTGVSQNPRHKITKRGQNVTFRCDPISEHNRLYWYRQTLGQGPEFLTYFQNEAQLEKSRLLSDRFSAERPKGSFSTLEIQRTEQGDSAMYLCASSPSTGLYSYEQYFGPGTRLTVT.

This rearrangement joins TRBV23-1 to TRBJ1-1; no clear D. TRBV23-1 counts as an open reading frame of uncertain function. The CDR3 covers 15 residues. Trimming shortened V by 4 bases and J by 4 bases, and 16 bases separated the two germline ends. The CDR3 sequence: CASSPECGPCTEAFF. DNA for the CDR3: TGCGCCAGCAGTCCCGAGTGTGGGCCGTGCACTGAAGCTTTCTTT.

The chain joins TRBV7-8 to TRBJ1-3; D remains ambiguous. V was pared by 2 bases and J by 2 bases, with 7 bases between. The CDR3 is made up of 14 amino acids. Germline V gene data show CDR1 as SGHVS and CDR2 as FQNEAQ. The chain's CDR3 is CASSLSRAGNTIYF. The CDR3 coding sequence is TGTGCCAGCAGCTTAAGCCGGGCTGGAAACACCATATATTTT.

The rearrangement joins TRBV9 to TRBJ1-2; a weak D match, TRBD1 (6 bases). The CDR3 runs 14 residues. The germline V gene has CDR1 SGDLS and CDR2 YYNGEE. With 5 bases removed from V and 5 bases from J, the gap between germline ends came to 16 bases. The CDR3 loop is CASRAPGGQYGYTF. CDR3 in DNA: TGTGCCAGCAGGGCCCCCGGGGGGCAGTATGGCTACACCTTC.

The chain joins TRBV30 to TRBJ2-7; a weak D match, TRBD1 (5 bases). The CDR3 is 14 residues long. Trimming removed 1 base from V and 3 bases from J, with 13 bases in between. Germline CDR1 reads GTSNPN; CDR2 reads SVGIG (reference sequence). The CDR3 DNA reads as TGTGCCTGGAGTGCCGGCACAGGAGTCTACGAGCAGTACTTC. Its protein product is CAWSAGTGVYEQYF.

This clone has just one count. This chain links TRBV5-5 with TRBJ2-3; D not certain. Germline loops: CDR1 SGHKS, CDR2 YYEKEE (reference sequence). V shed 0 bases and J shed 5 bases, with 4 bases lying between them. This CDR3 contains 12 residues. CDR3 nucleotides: TGTGCCAGCAGCTTGGATAAAGATACGCAGTATTTT. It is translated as CASSLDKDTQYF.

This chain's CDR3 is CASRQGGQMNTEAFF. DNA for the CDR3: TGTGCCAGCAGACAGGGGGGCCAAATGAACACTGAAGCTTTCTTT. V usage is TRBV6-5 and J usage is TRBJ1-1; 8 bases fit TRBD1. This CDR3 spans 15 amino acids. Germline V CDR1 and CDR2: MNHEY, SVGAGI. V was clipped by 6 bases and J by 0 bases; unmatched bases: 6.

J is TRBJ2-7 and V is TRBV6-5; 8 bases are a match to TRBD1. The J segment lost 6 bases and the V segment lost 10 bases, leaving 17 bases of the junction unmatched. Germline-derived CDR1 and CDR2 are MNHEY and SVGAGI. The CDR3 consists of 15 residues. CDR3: CATIQETGVFGEQYF. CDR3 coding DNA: TGTGCCACGATCCAAGAGACAGGGGTTTTCGGCGAGCAGTACTTC.

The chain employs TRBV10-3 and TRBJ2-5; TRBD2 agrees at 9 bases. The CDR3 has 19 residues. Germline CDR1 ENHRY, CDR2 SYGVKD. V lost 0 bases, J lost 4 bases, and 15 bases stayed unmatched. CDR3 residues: CAISESTRGGGAMGETQYF. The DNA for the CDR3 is TGTGCCATCAGTGAGTCTACGCGAGGCGGGGGGGCCATGGGAGAGACCCAGTACTTC.

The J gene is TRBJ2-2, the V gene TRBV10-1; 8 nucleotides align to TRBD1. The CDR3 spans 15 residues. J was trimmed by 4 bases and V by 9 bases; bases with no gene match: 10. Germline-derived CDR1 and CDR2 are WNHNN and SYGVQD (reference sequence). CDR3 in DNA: TGCGCCAGTATTAGACAGGGGAAGGGCACCGGGGAGCTGTTTTTT. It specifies CASIRQGKGTGELFF.

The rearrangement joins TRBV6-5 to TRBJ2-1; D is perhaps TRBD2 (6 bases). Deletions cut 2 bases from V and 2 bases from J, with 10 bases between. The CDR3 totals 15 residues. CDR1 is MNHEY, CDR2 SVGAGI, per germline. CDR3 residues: CASSYQRTTYNEQFF. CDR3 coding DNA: TGTGCCAGCAGTTACCAAAGGACTACCTACAATGAGCAGTTCTTC.

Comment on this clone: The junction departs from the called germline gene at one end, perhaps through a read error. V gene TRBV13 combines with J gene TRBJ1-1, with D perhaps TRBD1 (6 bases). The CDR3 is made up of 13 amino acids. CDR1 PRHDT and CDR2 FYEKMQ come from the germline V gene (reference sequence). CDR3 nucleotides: TGTGCCAGCAGGTTAGGGGGAGACACTGAAGCTTTCTTT. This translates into CASRLGGDTEAFF.

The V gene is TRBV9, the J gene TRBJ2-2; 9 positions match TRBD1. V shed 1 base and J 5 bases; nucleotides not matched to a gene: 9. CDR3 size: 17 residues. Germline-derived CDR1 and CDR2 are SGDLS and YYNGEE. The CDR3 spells CASSVRPGQGLTGELFF. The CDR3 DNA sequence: TGTGCCAGCAGCGTACGCCCCGGACAGGGGTTGACCGGGGAGCTGTTTTTT.

The CDR3: CASSVGVQGLYTEAFF. DNA for the CDR3: TGTGCCAGCAGCGTAGGGGTACAGGGGCTGTACACTGAAGCTTTCTTT. The J gene is TRBJ1-1, the V gene TRBV9; 7 nucleotides line up with TRBD1. Trimming took 0 bases from V and 3 from J; bases not matched to a gene: 8. Germline lookup yields CDR1 SGDLS and CDR2 YYNGEE. CDR3 size: 16 residues.

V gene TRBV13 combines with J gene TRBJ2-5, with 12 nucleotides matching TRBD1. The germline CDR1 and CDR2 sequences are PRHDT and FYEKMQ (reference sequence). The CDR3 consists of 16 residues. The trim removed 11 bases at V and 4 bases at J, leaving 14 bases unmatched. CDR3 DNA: TGTGCCTCAAATAATAGGGGACAGGGGGCGGGAGAGACCCAGTACTTC. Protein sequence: CASNNRGQGAGETQYF.

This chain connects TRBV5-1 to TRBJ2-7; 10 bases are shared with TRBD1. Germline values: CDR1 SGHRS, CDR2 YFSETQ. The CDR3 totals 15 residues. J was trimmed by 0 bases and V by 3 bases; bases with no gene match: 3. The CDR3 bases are TGCGCCAGCAGCTGGGGACAGGGGAACTCCTACGAGCAGTACTTC. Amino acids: CASSWGQGNSYEQYF.

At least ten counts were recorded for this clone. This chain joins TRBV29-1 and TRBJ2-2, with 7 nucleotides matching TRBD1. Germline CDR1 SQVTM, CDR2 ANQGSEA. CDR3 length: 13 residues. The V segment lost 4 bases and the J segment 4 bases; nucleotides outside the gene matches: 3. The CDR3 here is CSVGTGLTGELFF. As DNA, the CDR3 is TGCAGCGTTGGGACAGGCCTCACCGGGGAGCTGTTTTTT.

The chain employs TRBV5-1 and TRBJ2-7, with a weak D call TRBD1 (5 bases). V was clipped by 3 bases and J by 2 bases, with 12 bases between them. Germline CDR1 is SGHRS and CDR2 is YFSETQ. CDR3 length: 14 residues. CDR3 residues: CASSSKQVPYEQYF. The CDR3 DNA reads TGCGCCAGCAGCTCGAAACAGGTGCCCTACGAGCAGTACTTC.